The T cell receptor beta chain described here comes from a study of Tregs in tolerant kidney transplant recipients. Overall study: An approximately three-day belatacept mixed lymphocyte reaction, sometimes plus 5-day graft donor restimulation, preceded CD4+CD25+CD127- sorting. General study findings and limits: The small number of patients limits these findings pending further validation.

Data came from immunoSEQ multiplex PCR; TCRdb stores just in-frame clones and leaves some out. The sample carries some 15,000 clones, around 66% recorded once. Concerning this clone: Its target is not known.

This clonotype originated in a human donor in good health. The sample comprised Tregs from blood cultured with allogeneic cells.

CDR3 residues: CASSSGTGTHIQYF. CDR3 DNA sequence: TGTGCCAGCAGCTCCGGGACAGGGACCCACATTCAGTACTTC. The chain carries TRBV5-8 and TRBJ2-4; 9 bases map to TRBD1. Unmatched junction bases numbered 6, after V lost 3 bases and J lost 8 bases. CDR3 size: 14 residues. Germline CDR1 reads SGHTS; CDR2 reads YDEGEE.